This TCR beta chain was sequenced for a study of shared clonotypes between healthy human individuals. Study results and limitations: The expectation was that sequencing depth would affect clonotype sharing among donors. Among non-shared clonotypes, generation probabilities were lower than among those shared by all four donors.

With respect to this clone: Antigen specificity is unknown.

It was across several immunoSEQ plates that each subset's genomic DNA was evenly split. In the source study's methods: ImmunoSEQ sequences covered only the junction and lacked quality scores; filtering therefore differed. The table came from immunoSEQ multiplex PCR; TCRdb's copy has only in-frame clones and leaves some out. The DNA gave D and trimming, while V, J and clone size come from that table. The repertoire holds 2 million to 3 million clones, with approximately 93% as singletons. The CDR3 loop spans 12 amino acids. With 6 bases removed from V and 3 bases from J, the gap between germline ends came to 7 bases. Germline values: CDR1 MNHNY, CDR2 SVGAGI (reference sequence).

The clonotype originates from a man in his late teens or twenties in good health. Some clones in this sample may be carry-over from other donors' samples. The sequencing input was naive CD4+ T cells from PBMCs. Subset of the sample: CD45RA+ positively selected. The rearrangement uses TRBV6-6 and TRBJ2-3; a possible D gene is TRBD1 (5 bases). CDR3 in amino acids: CASRGPTDTQYF. CDR3 nucleotides: TGTGCCAGCAGGGGGCCGACAGATACGCAGTATTTT.